This T cell receptor (beta chain) was sequenced in a study of blood T cells in healthy people across ages. The CDR3 loop spans 14 amino acids. Trimming removed 2 bases at V and 8 bases at J, with 15 bases between. Together with a sample-barcoded 5' primer, a J-beta primer mix was included in a second PCR lasting about 7 to 11 cycles. CDR3-containing paired-end reads numbered at least 2.5 million in each sample. MiXCR, applied by TCRdb to the 5' RACE reads, yields one record per CDR3 protein. The sample carries around 800,000 distinct CDR3 sequences, roughly 25% recorded once. A further study also used this sample, focusing on T cells of mothers and their children.

The receptor was derived from a boy aged 10-17 years in good health. V gene TRBV12-3 or TRBV12-4 combines with J gene TRBJ1-2; D may be TRBD1 (5 bases). The source material was blood. The CDR3 here is CASSLNGAEKGYTF. The CDR3 nucleotides read TGTGCCAGCAGTTTAAATGGGGCGGAGAAGGGCTACACCTTC.